Only one count was recorded for the clone carrying this TCR beta chain. Sequencing used immunoSEQ multiplex PCR; TCRdb keeps in-frame clones, though not all of them. The sample has under 85,000 clones, 91% seen once; the top ten hold about 0.3%. This sample is part of a study of T cell changes during pregnancy in multiple sclerosis. This sample comprised CD4+ T cells from peripheral blood mononuclear cells, obtained in the third trimester of pregnancy. The TCR originated in a female donor in good health, enrolled as a control in a pregnancy study.

The DNA for the CDR3 is TGCAGCGTTGTAGCTGGCTATGGCTACACCTTC. The encoded protein is CSVVAGYGYTF. The V call is TRBV29-1, the J call TRBJ1-2; D not resolved. Trimming pared 4 bases from V and 4 bases from J, leaving 7 bases between. CDR1 and CDR2 from the germline V gene are SQVTM and ANQGSEA. The CDR3 extends over 11 amino acids.